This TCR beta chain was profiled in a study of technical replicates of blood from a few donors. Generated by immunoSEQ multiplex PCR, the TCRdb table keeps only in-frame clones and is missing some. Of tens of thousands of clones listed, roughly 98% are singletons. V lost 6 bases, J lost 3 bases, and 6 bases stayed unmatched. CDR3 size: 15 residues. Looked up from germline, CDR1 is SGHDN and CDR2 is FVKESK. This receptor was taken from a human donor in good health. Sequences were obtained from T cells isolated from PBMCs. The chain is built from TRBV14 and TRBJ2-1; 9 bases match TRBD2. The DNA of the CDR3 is TGTGCCAGCAGTCCTAGCGGGATAATCTACAATGAGCAGTTCTTC. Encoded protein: CASSPSGIIYNEQFF. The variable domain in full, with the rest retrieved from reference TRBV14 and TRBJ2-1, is EAGVTQFPSHSVIEKGQTVTLRCDPISGHDNLYWYRRVMGKEIKFLLHFVKESKQDESGMPNNRFLAERTGGTYSTLKVQPAELEDSGVYFCASSPSGIIYNEQFFGPGTRLTVL.